A selection of T cell receptor beta chains follows, all from one sample in a study of blood T cell repertoires in COVID-19. TCRdb keeps only in-frame clones here, not all; method: immunoSEQ multiplex PCR. Among hundreds of thousands of clones listed, about four fifths were seen once. The source material was PBMCs or T cells enriched from blood (not recorded which). All receptors derive from a woman in her fifties or sixties who had been exposed to COVID-19. Each CDR3 is given with its conserved first and last residue.

j_call: TRBJ2-7; v_call: TRBV7-6; cdr3_aa: CASSLETGAHYEQYF
j_call: TRBJ2-5; v_call: TRBV11-2; cdr3_aa: CASSLGGGRETQYF
j_call: TRBJ1-5; v_call: TRBV19; cdr3_aa: CASSRDYSNQPQHF
j_call: TRBJ2-1; v_call: TRBV7-9; cdr3_aa: CASSLGGTSGGPSYNEQFF
j_call: TRBJ1-2; v_call: TRBV7-8; cdr3_aa: CASSLRQGLGYTF
j_call: TRBJ1-2; v_call: TRBV28; cdr3_aa: CASSFWEGIEARYGYTF
j_call: TRBJ2-7; v_call: TRBV18; cdr3_aa: CASSGQQTYEQYF
j_call: TRBJ2-3; v_call: TRBV28; cdr3_aa: CASSTSTDTQYF
j_call: TRBJ1-2; v_call: TRBV5-1; cdr3_aa: CASSLQTGVNYGYTF
j_call: TRBJ2-3; v_call: TRBV15; cdr3_aa: CATSIFAPGTTGDTQYF
j_call: TRBJ2-5; v_call: TRBV19; cdr3_aa: CASSVGGETQYF
j_call: TRBJ1-1; v_call: TRBV2; cdr3_aa: CASSSDRGRTEAFF
j_call: TRBJ2-7; v_call: TRBV2; cdr3_aa: CASSGTSGDDYEQYF
j_call: TRBJ2-1; v_call: TRBV5-1; cdr3_aa: CASSPDTGGAYNEQFF
j_call: TRBJ2-2; v_call: TRBV5-1; cdr3_aa: CASRVQGPDTGELFF
j_call: TRBJ1-2; v_call: TRBV7-2; cdr3_aa: CASSSDRGEFYGYTF
j_call: TRBJ2-7; v_call: TRBV18; cdr3_aa: CASSAKSSYEQYF
j_call: TRBJ2-1; v_call: TRBV2; cdr3_aa: CASSLAVSYNEQFF
j_call: TRBJ2-1; v_call: TRBV9; cdr3_aa: CASSPRGQYNEQFF
j_call: TRBJ1-2; v_call: TRBV6-2/TRBV6-3; cdr3_aa: CASSFRLTNYGYTF
j_call: TRBJ2-4; v_call: TRBV3-1/TRBV3-2; cdr3_aa: CASSPDRVAKNIQYF
j_call: TRBJ2-5; v_call: TRBV3-1/TRBV3-2; cdr3_aa: CASSQVGGAQETQYF
j_call: TRBJ2-7; v_call: TRBV5-1; cdr3_aa: CASSVVGGVYEQYF
j_call: TRBJ1-1; v_call: TRBV19; cdr3_aa: CASSVSRLNTEAFF